A single T cell receptor beta chain is shown here with its context. Germline values: CDR1 MNHNS, CDR2 SASEGT. The V end was cut by 6 bases, the J end by 11 bases, with 13 bases between. The CDR3 is 11 residues long. This entry comes from a study of cytomegalovirus exposure and HLA in healthy donors. It was with 60 Vbeta and 13 Jbeta primers that the PCR ran. TCRdb keeps only in-frame clones here, not all; method: immunoSEQ multiplex PCR. Among approximately 240,000 clones listed, around nine tenths were seen once. Sequenced material: PBMCs. The chain couples TRBV6-1 to TRBJ1-1; D is undetermined. This clonotype was sampled from a woman younger than 35 in good health and CMV-seronegative. The CDR3 spells CASRRSVWAFF. The CDR3 bases are TGTGCCAGCAGGCGGAGCGTTTGGGCTTTCTTT.